This T cell receptor beta chain originates from a study of CD8+ T cells in alopecia areata. Whole-study context: Disease severity was quantified as SALT score of affected scalp area.

Reverse transcribed after extraction, RNA yielded cDNA as the sequencing template. TCRdb's table, derived via immunoSEQ multiplex PCR, lists solely in-frame clones and lacks some. This sample has approximately 280,000 clones; 58% occur once, and the top ten carry more than 1.5%. The CDR3 totals 14 residues. The V end lost 5 bases, the J end lost 7 bases, and 17 bases lay between the germline ends. Germline-derived CDR1 and CDR2 are SGHVS and FNYEAQ. The treatment is: oral pan-JAK inhibitor, 5-10 mg twice daily. Collection of lesional scalp punch biopsies and peripheral blood was performed in alopecia areata patients. The sorting of PBMCs gave CD4+ and CD8+ T cells.

The V gene is TRBV7-6, the J gene TRBJ1-2; tentative D call: TRBD1 (6 bases). This receptor was identified in a human donor with alopecia areata. The source material was CD4+ T cells sorted from blood, sampled at week 24, from a patient treated with tofacitinib. Written as DNA, the CDR3 is TGTGCCAGCAGCCCTCACCTCCAGGGGAGTGGCTACACCTTC. Its translation is CASSPHLQGSGYTF.